This T cell receptor (beta chain) is drawn from a study of blood T cell repertoires in COVID-19. Background on the study: From the United States, Italy and Spain came samples of acute and convalescent COVID-19. PBMCs, B-cell-depleted T cells, or T cells were the source of the cDNA or gDNA that made up the material.

Per the authors' pipeline: Amplifying reference gene primers gave estimates of nucleated cell counts. This table comes from immunoSEQ multiplex PCR, and its TCRdb copy is limited to in-frame clones, with some not included. V and J calls and clone size are those listed in that table; D and trimming were worked out from the DNA. The data hold 250,000 to 300,000 clones, with around nine tenths observed a single time. Those enrolled in Seattle joined during active infection and were followed longitudinally afterward. The V segment lost 3 bases and the J segment 3 bases; nucleotides outside the gene matches: 6. Germline assignment: CDR1 SGHDN and CDR2 FVKESK. This CDR3 has 15 amino acids.

The TCR sequence derives from a woman in her seventies with COVID-19, enrolled during active disease. The chain uses TRBV14 and TRBJ2-7, with 9 bases matching TRBD1. The sample taken for sequencing was peripheral blood. CDR3 DNA: TGTGCCAGCAGCCAGCCGGGACAGGGTGGCTACGAGCAGTACTTC. It is translated as CASSQPGQGGYEQYF.